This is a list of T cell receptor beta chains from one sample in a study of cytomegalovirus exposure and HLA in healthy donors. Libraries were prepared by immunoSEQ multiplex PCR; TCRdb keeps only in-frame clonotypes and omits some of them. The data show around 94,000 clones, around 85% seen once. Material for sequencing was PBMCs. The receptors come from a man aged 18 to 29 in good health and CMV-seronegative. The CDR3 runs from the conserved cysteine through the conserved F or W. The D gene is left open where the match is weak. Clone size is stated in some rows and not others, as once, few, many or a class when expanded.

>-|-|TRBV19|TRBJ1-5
CASSPGVVSNQPQHF
TGTGCCAGTAGTCCAGGGGTTGTCAGCAATCAGCCCCAGCATTTT
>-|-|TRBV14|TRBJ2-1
CASSRDNEQFF
TGTGCCAGCAGCCGCGACAATGAGCAGTTCTTC
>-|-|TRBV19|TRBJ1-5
CASSIGTLLEQPQHF
TGTGCCAGTAGTATAGGGACTTTGTTAGAACAGCCCCAGCATTTT
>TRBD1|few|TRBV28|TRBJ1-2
CASTSDRVGYTF
TGTGCCAGCACCTCGGACAGGGTTGGCTACACCTTC
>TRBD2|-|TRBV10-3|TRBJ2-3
CAISDLAGTDTQYF
TGTGCCATCAGTGATCTAGCGGGAACAGATACGCAGTATTTT
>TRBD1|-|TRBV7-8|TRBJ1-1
CASSLRTGTNTEAFF
TGTGCCAGCAGCCTCCGGACAGGGACGAACACTGAAGCTTTCTTT
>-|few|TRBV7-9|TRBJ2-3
CASSLRGSDTQYF
TGTGCCAGCAGCTTAAGAGGGTCAGATACGCAGTATTTT
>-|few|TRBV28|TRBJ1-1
CASSPSTTGVNTEAFF
TGTGCCAGCAGCCCTTCCACGACAGGCGTGAACACTGAAGCTTTCTTT
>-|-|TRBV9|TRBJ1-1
CASSVANTEAFF
TGTGCCAGCAGCGTGGCGAACACTGAAGCTTTCTTT
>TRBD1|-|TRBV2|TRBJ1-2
CASRLGDRPYGYTF
TGTGCCAGCAGACTAGGGGACAGGCCCTATGGCTACACCTTC
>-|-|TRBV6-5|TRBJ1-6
CASSYVVYNSPLHF
TGTGCCAGCAGTTACGTTGTCTACAATTCACCCCTCCACTTT
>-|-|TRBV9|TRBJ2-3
CASSQAGSADTQYF
TGTGCCAGCAGCCAAGCCGGGAGCGCAGATACGCAGTATTTT
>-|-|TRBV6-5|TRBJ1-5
CASRIGGGGNQPQHF
TGTGCCAGCAGAATCGGTGGTGGTGGCAATCAGCCCCAGCATTTT
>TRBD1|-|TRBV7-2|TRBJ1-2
CASRPPGDRERGYTF
TGTGCCAGCAGGCCTCCAGGGGACAGGGAGAGAGGCTACACCTTC
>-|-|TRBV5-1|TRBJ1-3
CASSSDINSGNTIYF
TGCGCCAGCAGCTCGGACATCAACTCTGGAAACACCATATATTTT